This T cell receptor (beta chain) originates from a study of blood T cells in healthy people across ages. 14 amino acids form the CDR3, both terminal residues included. Comments on this clonotype: The CDR3 does not end in the conserved phenylalanine or tryptophan, so this is likely a read error. The limits of the CDR3 on the DNA are not certain, so only TCRdb's listed CDR3 is given.

Alongside a J-beta primer mix, a sample-barcoded 5' primer served in a second PCR lasting about 7 to 11 cycles. Each CDR3 protein is one row after TCRdb ran MiXCR on the 5' RACE reads. Among about 780,000 distinct CDR3 sequences listed, 46% were seen once. The chain carries TRBV12-3 or TRBV12-4 and TRBJ2-3; the DNA was not used to check the table's D call, TRBD1. The sequence was obtained from a man older than 75 in good health. Sequenced: blood. CDR3 sequence reads: CASSLGGGADMEYS.